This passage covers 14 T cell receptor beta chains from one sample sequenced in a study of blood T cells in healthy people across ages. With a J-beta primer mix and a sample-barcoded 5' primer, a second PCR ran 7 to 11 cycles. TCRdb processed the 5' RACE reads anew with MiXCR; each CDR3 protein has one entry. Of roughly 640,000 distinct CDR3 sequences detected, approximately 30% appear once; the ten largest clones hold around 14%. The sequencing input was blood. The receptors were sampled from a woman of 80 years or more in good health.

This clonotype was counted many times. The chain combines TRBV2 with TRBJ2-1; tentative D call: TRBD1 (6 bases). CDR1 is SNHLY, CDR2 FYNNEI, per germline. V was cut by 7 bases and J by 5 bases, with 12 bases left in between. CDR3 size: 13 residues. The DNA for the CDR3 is TGTGCCAGCATGCCGGACAGAAACAATGAGCAGTTCTTC. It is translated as CASMPDRNNEQFF.

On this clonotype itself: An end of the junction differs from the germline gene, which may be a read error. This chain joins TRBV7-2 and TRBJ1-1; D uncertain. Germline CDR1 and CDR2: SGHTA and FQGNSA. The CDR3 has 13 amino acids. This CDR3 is CASTPELNTEAFF. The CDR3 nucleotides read TGTGCCAGCACCCCGGAATTGAACACTGAGGCTTTCTTT.

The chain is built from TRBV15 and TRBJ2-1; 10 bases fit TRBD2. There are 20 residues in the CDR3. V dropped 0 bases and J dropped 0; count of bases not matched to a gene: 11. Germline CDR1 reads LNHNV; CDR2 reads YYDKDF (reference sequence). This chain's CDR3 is CATSRDHKRGGGSSYNEQFF. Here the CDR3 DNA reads TGTGCCACCAGCAGAGATCATAAGCGGGGGGGGGGAAGCTCCTACAATGAGCAGTTCTTC.

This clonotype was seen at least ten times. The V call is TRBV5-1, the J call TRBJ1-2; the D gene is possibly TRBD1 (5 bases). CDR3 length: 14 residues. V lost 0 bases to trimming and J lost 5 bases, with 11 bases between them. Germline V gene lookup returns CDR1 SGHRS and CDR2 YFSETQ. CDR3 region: CASSLDGTGYGYTF. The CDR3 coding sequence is TGCGCCAGCAGCTTGGACGGGACTGGGTATGGCTACACCTTC.

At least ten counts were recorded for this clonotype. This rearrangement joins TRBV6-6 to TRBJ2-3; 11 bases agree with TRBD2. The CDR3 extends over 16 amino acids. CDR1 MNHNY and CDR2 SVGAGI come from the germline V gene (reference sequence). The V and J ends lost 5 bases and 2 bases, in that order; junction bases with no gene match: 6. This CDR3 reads CASSPTSGAYTDTQYF. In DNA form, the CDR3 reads TGTGCCAGCAGTCCGACTAGCGGGGCCTACACAGATACGCAGTATTTT.

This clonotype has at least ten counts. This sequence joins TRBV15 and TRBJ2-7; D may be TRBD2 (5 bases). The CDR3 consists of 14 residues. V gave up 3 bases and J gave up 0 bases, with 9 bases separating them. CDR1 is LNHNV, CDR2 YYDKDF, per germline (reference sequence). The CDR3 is CATSSGGNSYEQYF. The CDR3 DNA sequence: TGTGCCACCAGCAGTGGAGGTAACTCCTACGAGCAGTACTTC.

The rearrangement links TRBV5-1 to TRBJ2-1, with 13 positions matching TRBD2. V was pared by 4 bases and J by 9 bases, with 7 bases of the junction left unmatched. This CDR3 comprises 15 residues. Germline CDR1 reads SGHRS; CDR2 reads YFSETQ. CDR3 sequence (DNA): TGCGCCAGCAGCACCGGGACTAGCGGGGAGGGTGAGCAGTTCTTC. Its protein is CASSTGTSGEGEQFF.

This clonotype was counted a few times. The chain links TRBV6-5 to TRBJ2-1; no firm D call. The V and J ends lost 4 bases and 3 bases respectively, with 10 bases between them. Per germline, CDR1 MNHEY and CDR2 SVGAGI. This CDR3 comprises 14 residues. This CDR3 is CASSFGNVYNEQFF. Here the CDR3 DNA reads TGTGCCAGCAGTTTTGGAAACGTCTACAATGAGCAGTTCTTC.

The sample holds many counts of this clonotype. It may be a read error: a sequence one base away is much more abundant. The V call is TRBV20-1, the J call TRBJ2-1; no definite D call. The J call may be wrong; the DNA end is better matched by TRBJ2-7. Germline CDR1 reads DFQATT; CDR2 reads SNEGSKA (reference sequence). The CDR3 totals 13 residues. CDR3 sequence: CSASLGSYNEQYF. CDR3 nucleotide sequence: TGCAGTGCTAGTTTGGGTTCCTACAATGAGCAGTACTTC.

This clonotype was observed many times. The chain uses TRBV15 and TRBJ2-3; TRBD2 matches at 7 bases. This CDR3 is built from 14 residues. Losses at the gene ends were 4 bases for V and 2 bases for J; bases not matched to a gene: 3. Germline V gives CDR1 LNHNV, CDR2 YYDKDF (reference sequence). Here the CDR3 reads CATSTGGFTDTQYF. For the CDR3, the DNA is TGTGCCACCAGCACCGGGGGGTTCACAGATACGCAGTATTTT.

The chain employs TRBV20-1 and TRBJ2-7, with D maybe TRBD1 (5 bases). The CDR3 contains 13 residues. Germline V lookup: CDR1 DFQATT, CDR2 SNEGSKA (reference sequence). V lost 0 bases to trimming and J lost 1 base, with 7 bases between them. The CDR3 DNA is TGCAGTGCTAGAGATCAGGGATCCTACGAGCAGTACTTC. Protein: CSARDQGSYEQYF.

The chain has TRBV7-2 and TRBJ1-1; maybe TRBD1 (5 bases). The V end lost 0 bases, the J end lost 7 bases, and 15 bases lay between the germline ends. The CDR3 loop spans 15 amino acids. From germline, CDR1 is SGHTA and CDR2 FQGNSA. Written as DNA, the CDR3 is TGTGCCAGCAGCTTAGCGCTGGGGAGGGGCTTTGAAGCTTTCTTT. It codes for CASSLALGRGFEAFF.

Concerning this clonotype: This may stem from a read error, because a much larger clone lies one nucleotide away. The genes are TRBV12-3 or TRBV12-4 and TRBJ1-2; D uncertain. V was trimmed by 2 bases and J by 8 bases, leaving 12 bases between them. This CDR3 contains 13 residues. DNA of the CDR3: TGTGCCAGCAGTTTATCCGAAACGTACGGCTACACCTTC. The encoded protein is CASSLSETYGYTF.

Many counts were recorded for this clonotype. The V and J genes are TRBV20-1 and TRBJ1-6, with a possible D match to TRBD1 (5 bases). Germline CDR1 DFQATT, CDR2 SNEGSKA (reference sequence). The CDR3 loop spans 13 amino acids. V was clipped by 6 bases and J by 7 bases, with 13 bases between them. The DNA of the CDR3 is TGCAGTGCCCTCTGGGACCAGAATTCACCCCTCCACTTT. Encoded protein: CSALWDQNSPLHF.